The rows below give T cell receptor beta chains drawn from one sample of a study of beta chain bispecific antibodies for T cell cancers. These receptors have no known antigen. TCRdb re-called the 5' RACE reads through MiXCR, storing one row per CDR3 protein. The repertoire holds more than 20,000 distinct CDR3 sequences, with 2% to 2.5% as singletons. The input for sequencing was healthy donor T cells cultured with leukemia cells, taken from a culture containing a bispecific antibody targeting TCR Vbeta12. The receptors here all came from a human donor in good health. Some clones in this sample may be carry-over from other donors' samples. Each CDR3 is given with its conserved first and last residue. A D gene is named only where the DNA matches it firmly. Clone size is not always given. Where it is, it says once, few, many or a class for expanded clones.

size: many
V: TRBV10-3
J: TRBJ1-5
D: TRBD1
CDR3: CAISETGGSQPQHF
DNA: TGTGCCATCAGTGAGACAGGGGGCAGTCAGCCCCAGCATTTT

size: many
V: TRBV15
J: TRBJ2-1
D: -
CDR3: CATSGSRVGEQFF
DNA: TGTGCCACCAGCGGGAGCAGGGTGGGTGAGCAGTTCTTC

size: many
V: TRBV7-9
J: TRBJ1-1
D: TRBD1
CDR3: CASSHSTGWNTEAFF
DNA: TGTGCCAGCAGCCATTCGACAGGGTGGAACACTGAAGCTTTCTTT

size: many
V: TRBV20-1
J: TRBJ1-6
D: TRBD1
CDR3: CSARSGQTPSYNSPLHF
DNA: TGCAGTGCTAGATCGGGACAGACTCCCTCCTATAATTCACCCCTCCACTTT

size: many
V: TRBV5-4
J: TRBJ2-1
D: TRBD2
CDR3: CASNSGEYNEQFF
DNA: TGTGCCAGCAATAGCGGGGAGTACAATGAGCAGTTCTTC

size: many
V: TRBV7-6
J: TRBJ2-7
D: TRBD1
CDR3: CASSSGQTFYEQYF
DNA: TGTGCCAGCAGCTCGGGACAGACGTTCTACGAGCAGTACTTC

size: many
V: TRBV7-9
J: TRBJ2-3
D: TRBD2
CDR3: CASSLATSGGSPDTQYF
DNA: TGTGCCAGCAGCTTAGCGACCAGCGGGGGCTCTCCAGATACGCAGTATTTT

size: many
V: TRBV9
J: TRBJ1-4
D: -
CDR3: CASSVGFRAPNEKLFF
DNA: TGTGCCAGCAGCGTAGGATTCAGGGCTCCTAATGAAAAACTGTTTTTT

size: medium-sized
V: TRBV5-1
J: TRBJ2-7
D: -
CDR3: CASSPSEAWEQYF
DNA: TGCGCCAGCAGCCCCTCAGAAGCGTGGGAGCAGTACTTC

size: many
V: TRBV18
J: TRBJ2-7
D: TRBD2
CDR3: CASSLGLALGEQYF
DNA: TGTGCCAGCTCCCTCGGACTAGCCCTTGGGGAGCAGTACTTC

size: many
V: TRBV5-1
J: TRBJ1-6
D: -
CDR3: CASSLEGPNEGSYNSPLHF
DNA: TGCGCCAGCAGCTTGGAGGGACCGAATGAGGGCTCCTATAATTCACCCCTCCACTTT

size: many
V: TRBV7-2
J: TRBJ1-1
D: -
CDR3: CASSLGFRTNTEAFF
DNA: TGTGCCAGCAGCTTAGGTTTCAGGACGAACACTGAAGCTTTCTTT

size: many
V: TRBV4-1
J: TRBJ1-2
D: TRBD1
CDR3: CASSLAGTGSNYGYTF
DNA: TGCGCCAGCAGCCTCGCTGGGACAGGCTCTAACTATGGCTACACCTTC

size: -
V: TRBV20-1
J: TRBJ2-3
D: TRBD2
CDR3: CSARDLFGGTRGGRQPDTQYF
DNA: TGCAGTGCTAGAGATCTTTTTGGTGGAACTCGCGGGGGGAGGCAGCCAGATACGCAGTATTTT

size: many
V: TRBV6-1
J: TRBJ2-7
D: TRBD2
CDR3: CASSGGLAGGYPYEQYF
DNA: TGTGCCAGCAGTGGGGGACTAGCGGGGGGTTATCCCTACGAGCAGTACTTC

size: many
V: TRBV7-8
J: TRBJ1-1
D: -
CDR3: CASSMGLAHEAFF
DNA: TGTGCCAGCAGCATGGGACTGGCGCATGAAGCTTTCTTT

size: many
V: TRBV30
J: TRBJ2-2
D: TRBD1
CDR3: CALTGGPGELFF
DNA: TGTGCCCTAACAGGGGGGCCCGGGGAGCTGTTTTTT

size: many
V: TRBV5-4
J: TRBJ1-5
D: -
CDR3: CASSPPRQDASFNQPQHF
DNA: TGTGCCAGCAGCCCCCCGAGGCAAGATGCTTCCTTCAATCAGCCCCAGCATTTT

size: -
V: TRBV20-1
J: TRBJ2-3
D: -
CDR3: CSAPGLASTDTQYF
DNA: TGCAGTGCTCCGGGACTTGCTAGCACAGATACGCAGTATTTT

size: many
V: TRBV6-5
J: TRBJ2-6
D: -
CDR3: CASSYSKGSGANVLTF
DNA: TGTGCCAGCAGTTACTCCAAGGGGTCTGGGGCCAACGTCCTGACTTTC

size: many
V: TRBV5-1
J: TRBJ1-5
D: -
CDR3: CASSSGRGVRDNSNQPQHF
DNA: TGCGCCAGCAGCTCCGGGAGGGGGGTCCGCGACAATAGCAATCAGCCCCAGCATTTT

size: medium-sized
V: TRBV7-8
J: TRBJ2-2
D: TRBD2
CDR3: CASGRVGTGELFF
DNA: TGTGCCAGCGGGAGGGTTGGCACCGGGGAGCTGTTTTTT

size: many
V: TRBV9
J: TRBJ2-7
D: -
CDR3: CASSQRDTTYEQYF
DNA: TGTGCCAGCAGCCAACGGGACACCACCTACGAGCAGTACTTC

size: many
V: TRBV30
J: TRBJ1-1
D: -
CDR3: CAWSVQGTEAFF
DNA: TGTGCCTGGAGTGTACAGGGAACTGAAGCTTTCTTT

size: many
V: TRBV10-2
J: TRBJ2-3
D: -
CDR3: CASSDSLLGASTDTQYF
DNA: TGCGCCAGCAGCGATAGCCTCCTTGGTGCTAGCACAGATACGCAGTATTTT